Detailed here is one T cell receptor beta chain. The method was immunoSEQ multiplex PCR; TCRdb's version includes in-frame clones alone and lacks a portion of them. The sample lists fewer than 150,000 clones; 75% to 90% were seen once. The record originates from a study of blood T cell repertoires in COVID-19. Overall study context: The analysed material was cDNA or gDNA that came from T cells, B-cell-depleted T cells, or PBMCs.

Per germline, CDR1 MRHNA and CDR2 SNTAGT. This CDR3 has 17 residues. Trimming stripped 7 bases from V and 2 bases from J, with 24 bases between. Sequenced material: peripheral blood. The chain employs TRBV6-4 and TRBJ2-7; D possibly corresponds to TRBD1 (5 bases). This clonotype was obtained from a human donor in a cohort sampled during active COVID-19. CDR3 DNA sequence: TGTGCCAGCACGGCACAGGCGCACACGCGAACAGCCTACGAGCAGTACGTC. Translated, it gives CASTAQAHTRTAYEQYV.